These 12 T cell receptor beta chains share one sample of origin, sequenced in a study of shared clonotypes between healthy human individuals. TCRdb keeps only in-frame clones here, not all; method: immunoSEQ multiplex PCR. The data contain fewer than 3 million clones, just under 95% of them singletons. Sequencing was performed on naive CD4+ T cells from PBMCs. Specified subset: CD45RA+ positively selected. Receptor source: a man aged 18 to 35 in good health. Some clones in this sample may be carry-over from other donors' samples.

On this clone itself: The same CDR3 arises from other DNA sequences in this sample as well. The chain joins TRBV28 to TRBJ1-2; weak D call: TRBD1 (5 bases). CDR3 length: 13 residues. The V end lost 2 bases, the J end lost 5 bases, and 9 bases lay between the germline ends. Germline CDR1 and CDR2: MDHEN and SYDVKM. CDR3 in amino acids: CASSLPGFYGYTF. CDR3 DNA: TGTGCCAGCAGTTTACCAGGGTTTTATGGCTACACCTTC.

The chain couples TRBV30 to TRBJ1-2, with D unclear. Germline CDR1 reads GTSNPN; CDR2 reads SVGIG (reference sequence). Trimming shortened V by 6 bases and J by 8 bases, and 4 bases separated the two germline ends. CDR3 length: 8 amino acids. Here the CDR3 reads CACNGYTF. CDR3 nucleotide sequence: TGTGCCTGCAACGGCTACACCTTC. Filled out from reference TRBV30 and TRBJ1-2, the complete variable domain reads SQTIHQWPATLVQPVGSPLSLECTVEGTSNPNLYWYRQAAGRGLQLLFYSVGIGQISSEVPQNLSASRPQDRQFILSSKKLLLSDSGFYLCACNGYTFGSGTRLTVV.

Notes on this clone: Within the sample, other DNA sequences also encode this same CDR3. The chain recombines TRBV28 with TRBJ2-7; no clear D gene. The CDR3 totals 13 residues. The ends were cut back, 6 bases at V and 0 bases at J, with 9 bases in the middle. From germline, CDR1 is MDHEN and CDR2 SYDVKM. CDR3 nucleotide sequence: TGTGCCAGCAGAGTGGGTAGCTCCTACGAGCAGTACTTC. This sequence encodes CASRVGSSYEQYF.

The chain is built from TRBV7-9 and TRBJ2-1, with D uncertain. There are 12 residues in the CDR3. Trimming took 2 bases from V and 5 from J, leaving 4 bases between them. Germline lookup yields CDR1 SEHNR and CDR2 FQNEAQ (reference sequence). CDR3 sequence: CASSLLDNEQFF. CDR3 in DNA: TGTGCCAGCAGCTTACTGGACAATGAGCAGTTCTTC.

This clone has just a few counts. This chain links TRBV4-1 with TRBJ1-4, with D uncertain. V was pared by 1 base and J by 0 bases, with 12 bases between. This CDR3 is 17 amino acids long. CDR1 and CDR2 (germline): MGHRA, YSYEKL. DNA for the CDR3: TGCGCCAGCAGCCAAGTGAGCAGGTCATCAACTAATGAAAAACTGTTTTTT. Translated, it gives CASSQVSRSSTNEKLFF.

A single count supports this clone. V and J are TRBV7-6 and TRBJ2-6, with D possibly being TRBD1 or TRBD2 (5 bases each). Germline CDR1 is SGHVS and CDR2 is FNYEAQ. V lost 4 bases to trimming and J lost 0 bases, with 13 bases between them. This CDR3 has 17 amino acids. The CDR3 nucleotides read TGTGCCAGCAGCTCTCCGGGGCGTTACTCTGGGGCCAACGTCCTGACTTTC. Translated, it gives CASSSPGRYSGANVLTF.

V is TRBV28 and J is TRBJ1-1; 7 bases agree with TRBD1. The CDR3 has 13 amino acids. The ends lost 6 bases at V and 5 bases at J; junction bases unmatched: 6. Germline CDR1 reads MDHEN; CDR2 reads SYDVKM. The CDR3 DNA sequence: TGTGCCAGCAGGCGACAGGGACTGACTGAAGCTTTCTTT. This gives the protein CASRRQGLTEAFF.

The chain employs TRBV5-1 and TRBJ2-2; D unresolved. This CDR3 has 15 amino acids. Looked up from germline, CDR1 is SGHRS and CDR2 is YFSETQ. The V end was cut by 0 bases, the J end by 5 bases, with 11 bases between. CDR3 nucleotides: TGCGCCAGCAGCTTGGCCGACCCGAGGACCGGGGAGCTGTTTTTT. This sequence encodes CASSLADPRTGELFF. The full variable domain, in which reference TRBV5-1 and TRBJ2-2 provide the parts outside the CDR3, is KAGVTQTPRYLIKTRGQQVTLSCSPISGHRSVSWYQQTPGQGLQFLFEYFSETQRNKGNFPGRFSGRQFSNSRSEMNVSTLELGDSALYLCASSLADPRTGELFFGEGSRLTVL.

In regard to this clone: The same CDR3 also results from other DNA sequences found in this sample. The chain carries TRBV5-1 and TRBJ1-5; D is undetermined. Trimming took off 0 bases at V and 5 bases at J, with 6 bases between the two ends. Per the germline V gene, CDR1 is SGHRS and CDR2 is YFSETQ. This CDR3 contains 13 residues. The CDR3 DNA follows: TGCGCCAGCAGCTTGGAGGGATATCAGCCCCAGCATTTT. Encoded protein: CASSLEGYQPQHF.

This clone was seen only once. The chain combines TRBV18 with TRBJ2-1, with D unresolved. The CDR3 covers 15 residues. V lost 3 bases and J 2 bases, leaving 11 bases between the germline ends. The germline gives CDR1 KGHSH, CDR2 LQKENI. The CDR3 is CASSPLLGPYNEQFF. In DNA form, the CDR3 reads TGTGCCAGCTCACCCCTTCTAGGTCCCTACAATGAGCAGTTCTTC.

A note on this clone: Other DNA sequences from this sample encode an identical CDR3 as well. The chain is built from TRBV19 and TRBJ1-2; D gene uncertain. This CDR3 comprises 14 residues. Germline CDR1 reads LNHDA; CDR2 reads SQIVND (reference sequence). The germline V and J ends were trimmed by 1 base and 0 bases, with 6 bases remaining between them. CDR3 region: CASSIVGANYGYTF. CDR3 coding DNA: TGTGCCAGTAGTATAGTTGGGGCTAACTATGGCTACACCTTC.

This chain joins TRBV28 and TRBJ1-1; D remains ambiguous. The germline gives CDR1 MDHEN, CDR2 SYDVKM. Trimming removed 6 bases from V and 12 bases from J, with 17 bases in between. CDR3 length equals 12 residues. The CDR3 sequence is CASSLTRPETFF. CDR3 sequence (DNA): TGTGCCAGCAGCCTAACTCGCCCGGAGACTTTCTTT.